This is a list of T cell receptor beta chains from one sample in a study of OX40 agonist ivuxolimab in advanced cancers. Sequencing used immunoSEQ multiplex PCR; TCRdb keeps in-frame clones, though not all of them. The sample lists about 77,000 clones; approximately 93% were seen once. Sequenced material: CD4+ or CD8+ T cells sorted from blood, taken in a trial of the OX40 agonist ivuxolimab. These receptors originate from an adult with an advanced solid tumor such as melanoma, head and neck, liver or kidney cancer. Each CDR3 is given with its conserved first and last residue. A D gene is named only where the DNA matches it firmly. Where a row states a size, it is once, few, many or the class of an expanded clone; other rows omit it.

>TRBV27|NA|TRBJ1-5|NA
TGTGCCAGCAGTTTAGGGGGGGGGAGCAATCAGCCCCAGCATTTT
CASSLGGGSNQPQHF
>TRBV27|NA|TRBJ2-1|NA
TGTGCCAGCAGACAGGGCGGCTACAATGAGCAGTTCTTC
CASRQGGYNEQFF
>TRBV9|once|TRBJ2-1|NA
TGTGCCAGCAGCGTAGGGATTAGCCTGGAAGAGCAGTTCTTC
CASSVGISLEEQFF
>TRBV19|once|TRBJ1-1|NA
TGTGCCAGTACATCCGGGGGACAAAAGGGCACTGAAGCTTTCTTT
CASTSGGQKGTEAFF
>TRBV10-3|NA|TRBJ1-1|NA
TGTGCCATCAGTGAGTCGGGCAGGAAAGAGGCGCCGCTCACTGAAGCTTTCTTT
CAISESGRKEAPLTEAFF
>TRBV19|NA|TRBJ2-1|TRBD2
TGTGCCAGTAGCCCCTACGGGAGTAGCGGGAGTCAGAACAATGAGCAGTTCTTC
CASSPYGSSGSQNNEQFF
>TRBV30|NA|TRBJ2-3|NA
TGTGCCTGGAGTATCACCACAGATACGCAGTATTTT
CAWSITTDTQYF
>TRBV12-2|NA|TRBJ1-5|NA
TGTGCAAGTCGCAAAAGGTGGGAGGGGCATCAGCCCCAGCATTTT
CASRKRWEGHQPQHF
>TRBV7-9|NA|TRBJ2-4|TRBD1
TGTGCCAGCAGCCCCGGGACAGGGGGGGGGAACATTCAGTACTTC
CASSPGTGGGNIQYF
>TRBV19|NA|TRBJ2-7|TRBD2
TGTGCCAGTAGTATGTTGGCTAGCGGGAGCTACGAGCAGTACTTC
CASSMLASGSYEQYF
>TRBV9|NA|TRBJ1-5|NA
TGTGCCAGCAGCGTAGGGGACGGCGCTCAGCCCCAGCATTTT
CASSVGDGAQPQHF
>TRBV6-5|NA|TRBJ2-7|NA
TGTGCCAGCAGTGAAGGAAGGTTGGAGCAGTACTTC
CASSEGRLEQYF
>TRBV28|NA|TRBJ2-7|NA
TGTGCCAGCAGTTTTGTAGGCGGGATTGGCGAGCAGTACTTC
CASSFVGGIGEQYF
>TRBV4-3|NA|TRBJ2-7|NA
TGCGCCAGCAGCCAAGGACAGGCCGACGAGCAGTACTTC
CASSQGQADEQYF
>TRBV4-3|NA|TRBJ2-1|NA
TGCGCCAGCAGCTCACGACTAGGAGCCTACAATGAGCAGTTCTTC
CASSSRLGAYNEQFF
>TRBV6-5|NA|TRBJ1-2|NA
TGTGCCAGCAGCTCATTGGCAGCTATATATGGCTACACCTTC
CASSSLAAIYGYTF
>TRBV9|NA|TRBJ2-3|NA
TGTGCCAGCAGCGTAGCTGGGGTAACAGATACGCAGTATTTT
CASSVAGVTDTQYF
>TRBV28|NA|TRBJ1-1|NA
TGTGCCAGCAGATCCAGGGGCGTTCACACCAGTGAAGCTTTCTTT
CASRSRGVHTSEAFF
>TRBV5-1|NA|TRBJ2-5|NA
TGCGCCAGCAGCTCCGTTAGCGGCCTATATCAAGAGACCCAGTACTTC
CASSSVSGLYQETQYF
>TRBV4-3|NA|TRBJ2-3|TRBD2
TGCGCCAGCAGCCAAGATTATGTCCTAGCGGGAAACACAGATACGCAGTATTTT
CASSQDYVLAGNTDTQYF
>TRBV27|NA|TRBJ1-2|TRBD1
TGTGCCAGCAGCTGGGACAGGAACTATGGCTACACCTTC
CASSWDRNYGYTF
>TRBV6-5|NA|TRBJ1-2|NA
TGTGCCAGCAGTTACGATCCAGGAGGGCCCGACTATGGCTACACCTTC
CASSYDPGGPDYGYTF